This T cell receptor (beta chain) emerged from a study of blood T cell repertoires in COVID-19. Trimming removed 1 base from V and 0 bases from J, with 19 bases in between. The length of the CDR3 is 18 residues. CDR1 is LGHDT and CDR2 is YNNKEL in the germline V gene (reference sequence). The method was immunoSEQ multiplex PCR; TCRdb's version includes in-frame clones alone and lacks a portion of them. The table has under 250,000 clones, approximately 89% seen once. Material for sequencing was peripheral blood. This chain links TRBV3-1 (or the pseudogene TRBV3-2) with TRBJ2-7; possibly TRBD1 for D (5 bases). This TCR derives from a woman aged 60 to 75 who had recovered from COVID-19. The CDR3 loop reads CASSQVSYVDSTSYEQYF. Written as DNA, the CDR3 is TGTGCCAGCAGCCAAGTATCGTACGTAGACAGCACCTCCTACGAGCAGTACTTC.